The 10 T cell receptor beta chains below all came from one sample that was sequenced in a study of blood T cells in healthy people across ages. A second about 7 to 12 cycle PCR used barcoded and J-beta primers. From the 5' RACE reads, TCRdb called clonotypes with MiXCR, one entry per CDR3 protein. The sample shows around 800,000 distinct CDR3 sequences, 62% of them seen only once. Sample: blood. All receptors come from a man aged 25-45 years in good health.

The chain has TRBV4-2 and TRBJ2-6; D may be TRBD1 or TRBD2 (6 bases each). Germline V CDR1 and CDR2: LGHNA, YNFKEQ. V lost 7 bases and J 4 bases, leaving 20 bases between the germline ends. CDR3 length equals 17 residues. As DNA, the CDR3 is TGTGCCAGCACCGCCAAGGGGGGTCGAACCGGGGCCAACGTCCTGACTTTC. Translating gives CASTAKGGRTGANVLTF.

The CDR3 protein is CASSQARGGRYNEQFF. Here the CDR3 DNA reads TGTGCCAGCAGCCAGGCCAGGGGGGGCCGGTACAATGAGCAGTTCTTC. The V gene is TRBV14, the J gene TRBJ2-1; the D gene could be TRBD1 or TRBD2 (7 bases each). The CDR3 consists of 16 residues. Germline values: CDR1 SGHDN, CDR2 FVKESK. Deletions cut 3 bases from V and 4 bases from J, with 16 bases between. Combining the CDR3 with reference TRBV14 and TRBJ2-1 gives the whole variable domain EAGVTQFPSHSVIEKGQTVTLRCDPISGHDNLYWYRRVMGKEIKFLLHFVKESKQDESGMPNNRFLAERTGGTYSTLKVQPAELEDSGVYFCASSQARGGRYNEQFFGPGTRLTVL.

V is TRBV20-1 and J is TRBJ2-4; 7 bases are shared with TRBD1. Germline-derived CDR1 and CDR2 are DFQATT and SNEGSKA (reference sequence). The CDR3 consists of 16 residues. V lost 6 bases and J lost 3; bases outside the gene matches: 14. This CDR3 reads CSARRSGQAGKNIQYF. The CDR3 DNA is TGCAGTGCCAGACGCTCCGGACAGGCCGGCAAAAACATTCAGTACTTC.

The chain carries TRBV20-1 and TRBJ2-4; D remains unclear. Gene TRBJ2-7 matches the end of the DNA better, so the J call may be wrong. This CDR3 has 13 amino acids. Germline loops: CDR1 DFQATT, CDR2 SNEGSKA (reference sequence). The CDR3 bases are TGCAGTGCTGACCACGGTACGACCTACGAGCAGTACTTC. Its protein is CSADHGTTYEQYF.

This clonotype was observed a handful of times. The chain is built from TRBV6-6 and TRBJ2-3, with D possibly matching TRBD2 (7 bases). V was pared by 6 bases and J by 2 bases, with 15 bases between. CDR3 length: 15 amino acids. The germline gives CDR1 MNHNY, CDR2 SVGAGI (reference sequence). The CDR3 sequence: CASSLRGGNTDTQYF. The DNA of the CDR3 is TGTGCCAGCAGCTTAAGGGGGGGCAACACAGATACGCAGTATTTT.

The V and J genes are TRBV7-2 and TRBJ2-1; 10 bases agree with TRBD2. The germline V gene encodes CDR1 SGHTA and CDR2 FQGNSA. The CDR3 covers 15 residues. V trimming: 2 bases; J trimming: 4 bases; junction bases outside the gene matches: 2. CDR3 bases: TGTGCCAGCAGCTTAAAAGCGGGGGGGTACAATGAGCAGTTCTTC. It encodes CASSLKAGGYNEQFF.

A remark on this clonotype: Germline and junction disagree at one end, which may indicate a read error. V usage is TRBV7-8 and J usage is TRBJ2-7; either TRBD1 or TRBD2 may supply D (5 bases each). The CDR3 covers 13 residues. Per germline, CDR1 SGHVS and CDR2 FQNEAQ. CDR3 loop: CASSLPGMWEQYF. The CDR3 bases are TGTGCCAGCAGCTTACCAGGGATGTGGGAGCAGTACTTT.

The gene calls are TRBV29-1 and TRBJ2-5; TRBD2 matches at 7 bases. The junction had 14 bases not matched to a gene; V was cut back by 5 bases and J by 5 bases. The germline gives CDR1 SQVTM, CDR2 ANQGSEA. The CDR3 contains 15 residues. CDR3 bases: TGCAGCGTTTCCCGACTAGTGGGGAGGGGTGAGACCCAGTACTTC. This sequence encodes CSVSRLVGRGETQYF.

The V gene is TRBV2, the J gene TRBJ2-3, with 9 bases identical to TRBD1. The germline V gene encodes CDR1 SNHLY and CDR2 FYNNEI. The CDR3 totals 15 residues. Trimming removed 5 bases from V and 3 bases from J; junction bases left unmatched: 6. CDR3: CASSMGTGRTDTQYF. DNA of the CDR3: TGTGCCAGCAGTATGGGGACAGGGAGGACAGATACGCAGTATTTT.

The rearrangement links TRBV4-2 to TRBJ2-2; D unresolved. This CDR3 has 15 residues. The ends were cut back, 1 base at V and 0 bases at J, with 6 bases in the middle. Germline-derived CDR1 and CDR2 are LGHNA and YNFKEQ. The CDR3 DNA is TGTGCCAGCAGCCAAGGGGGAACGAACACCGGGGAGCTGTTTTTT. This translates into CASSQGGTNTGELFF.